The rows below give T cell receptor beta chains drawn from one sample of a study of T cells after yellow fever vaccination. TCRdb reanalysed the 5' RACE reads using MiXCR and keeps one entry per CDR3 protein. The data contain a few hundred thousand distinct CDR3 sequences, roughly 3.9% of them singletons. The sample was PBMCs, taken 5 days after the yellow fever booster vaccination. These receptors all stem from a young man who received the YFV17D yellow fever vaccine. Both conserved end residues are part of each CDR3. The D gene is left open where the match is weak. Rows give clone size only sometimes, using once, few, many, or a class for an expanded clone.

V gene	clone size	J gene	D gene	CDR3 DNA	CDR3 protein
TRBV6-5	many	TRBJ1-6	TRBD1	TGTGCCAGCAGTTACTCGGGACAGCTCTATAATTCACCCCTCCACTTT	CASSYSGQLYNSPLHF
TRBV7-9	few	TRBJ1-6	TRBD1	TGTGCCAGCAGCGTCGACAGGGTTTCCTATAATTCACCCCTCCACTTT	CASSVDRVSYNSPLHF
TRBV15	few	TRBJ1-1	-	TGTGCCACCAGCGACTCAGGGAGGGGAAACACTGAAGCTTTCTTT	CATSDSGRGNTEAFF
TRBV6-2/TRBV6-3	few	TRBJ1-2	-	TGTGCCAGCAGTTACTCTGGGAACTTCGGCGGCTACACCTTC	CASSYSGNFGGYTF
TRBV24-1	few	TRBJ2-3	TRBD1	TGTGCCACCGGTGACCCGGGACAGGGGGCAGATACGCAGTATTTT	CATGDPGQGADTQYF
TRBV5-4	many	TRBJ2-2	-	TGTGCCAGCAGCGTACCAGCCGGGGAGCTGTTTTTT	CASSVPAGELFF
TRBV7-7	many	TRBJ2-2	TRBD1	TGTGCCAGCAGCTTAAGACAGGGGACCGGGGAGCTGTTTTTT	CASSLRQGTGELFF
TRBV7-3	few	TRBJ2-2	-	TGTGCCAGCAGCAGTCGGACAACCAACACCGGGGAGCTGTTTTTT	CASSSRTTNTGELFF
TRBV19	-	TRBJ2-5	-	TGTGCCAGTAACTACGCAGGGTCGTCCCAAGAGACCCAGTACTTC	CASNYAGSSQETQYF
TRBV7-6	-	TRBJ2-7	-	TGTGCCAGCAGCCGAGACCGGCGGAACGAGCAGTACTTC	CASSRDRRNEQYF
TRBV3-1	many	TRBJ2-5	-	TGTGCCAGCAGCCAGGGAGGCAGACAAGAGACCCAGTACTTC	CASSQGGRQETQYF
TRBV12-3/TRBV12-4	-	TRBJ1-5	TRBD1	TGTGCCAGCAGCCTTGGGACAGGGGACAATCAGCCCCAGCATTTT	CASSLGTGDNQPQHF
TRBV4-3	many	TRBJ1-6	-	TGCGCCAGCAGCCAAGTTATAGGGAATTCACCCCTCCACTTT	CASSQVIGNSPLHF
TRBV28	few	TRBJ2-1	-	TGTGCCAGCACCGGAGGGGGGCTTGAAGGCCATGAGCAGTTCTTC	CASTGGGLEGHEQFF
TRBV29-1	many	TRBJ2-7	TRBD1	TGCAGCGTTGAGGGCAGGGGGCCCTACGAGCAGTACTTC	CSVEGRGPYEQYF
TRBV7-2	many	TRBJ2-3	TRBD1	TGTGCCAGCAGCCACCCTATGACAGGGGCCACAGATACGCAGTATTTT	CASSHPMTGATDTQYF
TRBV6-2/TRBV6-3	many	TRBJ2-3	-	TGTGCGACGGGGGCCACAGATACGCAGTATTTT	CATGATDTQYF
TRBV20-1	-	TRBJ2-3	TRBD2	TGCAGTGCTAGCGGACTAGCGGGGGCCGGGGATACGCAGTATTTT	CSASGLAGAGDTQYF
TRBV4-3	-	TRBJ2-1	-	TGCGCCAGCAGCCAAGCGGGGTTAACAGGGAGCTCCTACAATGAGCAGTTCTTC	CASSQAGLTGSSYNEQFF
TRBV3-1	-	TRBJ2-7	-	TGTGCCAGCAGCCACACCCAGAGGGGCCACGAGCAGTACTTC	CASSHTQRGHEQYF
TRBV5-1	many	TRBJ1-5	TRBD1	TGCGCCAGCAGCTCGACAGGGAATCAGCCCCAGCATTTT	CASSSTGNQPQHF
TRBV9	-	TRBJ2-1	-	TGTGCCAGCAGCGTATTGGGGGACCCCTACAATGAGCAGTTCTTC	CASSVLGDPYNEQFF
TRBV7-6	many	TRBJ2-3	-	TGTGCCAGCAGCCAAAACAGACCAACGCTTAGCACAGATACGCAGTATTTT	CASSQNRPTLSTDTQYF
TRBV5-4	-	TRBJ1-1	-	TGTGCCAGCAGCTCCACTAAGGGGTTGGGGAACACTGAAGCTTTCTTT	CASSSTKGLGNTEAFF
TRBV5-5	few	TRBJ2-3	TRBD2	TGTGCCAGCAGCTTGGGACCGGCTAGCGGGGGCACAGATACGCAGTATTTT	CASSLGPASGGTDTQYF
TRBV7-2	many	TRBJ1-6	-	TGTGCCAGCAGCTTATTTGGGGGCAACAGTTCACCCCTCCACTTT	CASSLFGGNSSPLHF
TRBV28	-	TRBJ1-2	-	TGTGCCAGCCAAGCAGGGGACTATGGCTACACCTTC	CASQAGDYGYTF
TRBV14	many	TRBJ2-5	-	TGTGCCAGCAGCCGGATATTTGAGACCCAGTACTTC	CASSRIFETQYF
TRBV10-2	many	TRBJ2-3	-	TGCGCCAGCAGCGGGGGCCTGGTTGATACGCAGTATTTT	CASSGGLVDTQYF
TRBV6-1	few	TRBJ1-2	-	TGTGCCAGATTAAACAGGGATTCTAGACCTTCTAACTATGGCTACACCTTC	CARLNRDSRPSNYGYTF
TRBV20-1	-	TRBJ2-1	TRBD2	TGCAGTGCTCCTGACTTCGGGGGGAGAAACAATGAGCAGTTCTTC	CSAPDFGGRNNEQFF
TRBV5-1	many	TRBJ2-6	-	TGCGCCAGCAGGCGCCAGGCAGGCTCCTCTGGGGCCAACGTCCTGACTTTC	CASRRQAGSSGANVLTF
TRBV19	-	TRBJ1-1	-	TGTGCCAGTACCACGATCCACGTGGGGGGGGTCACTGAAGCTTTCTTT	CASTTIHVGGVTEAFF
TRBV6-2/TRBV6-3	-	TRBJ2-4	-	TGTGCCAGCAGTTACGGCAGGGACCCCATGGGTTGGGACATTCAGTACTTC	CASSYGRDPMGWDIQYF
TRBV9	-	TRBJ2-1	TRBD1	TGTGCCAGCAGCCCACTGCCGGGACAGGGAAATGAGCAGTTCTTC	CASSPLPGQGNEQFF
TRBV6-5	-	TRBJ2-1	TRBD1	TGTGCCAGCACCAGGACAGGGGCTTACAATGAGCAGTTCTTC	CASTRTGAYNEQFF
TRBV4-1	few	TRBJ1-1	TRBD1	TGCGCCAGCAGCCAAGAGTCAGGACAGGGGTTCACTGAAGCTTTCTTT	CASSQESGQGFTEAFF
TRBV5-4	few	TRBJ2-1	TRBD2	TGTGCCATCCTTAGCGGGGCAGACAATGAGCAGTTCTTC	CAILSGADNEQFF
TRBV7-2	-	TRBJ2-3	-	TGTGCCAGCAGCCTCATTCGGATAGGGAACCGTACGCAGTATTTT	CASSLIRIGNRTQYF
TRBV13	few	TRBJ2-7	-	TGTGCCAGCAGCCCCCAGGGGCGCGCCGAGCAGTACTTC	CASSPQGRAEQYF
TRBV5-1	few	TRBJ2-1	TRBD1	TGCGCCAGCAGCTTGCTCCTGGGACAGGACGGGGGTGAGCAGTTCTTC	CASSLLLGQDGGEQFF
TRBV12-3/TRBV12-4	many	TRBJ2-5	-	TGTGCCAGCATCCCGGGTCATTCCCAGGAGACCCAGTACTTC	CASIPGHSQETQYF
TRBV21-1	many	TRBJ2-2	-	TGTGCCAGCAGCAGGAGAAGCTGGAACGGGGAGCTGTTTTTT	CASSRRSWNGELFF
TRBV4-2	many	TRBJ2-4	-	TGTGCCAGCAGCCAATGGACCCCAGGGGCCAAAAACATTCAGTACTTC	CASSQWTPGAKNIQYF
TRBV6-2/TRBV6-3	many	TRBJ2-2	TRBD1	TGTGCCAGCAGTACCGGCCGGACAGGGGTTTTGGGGGAGCTGTTTTTT	CASSTGRTGVLGELFF
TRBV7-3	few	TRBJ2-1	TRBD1	TGTGCCAGCAGCTTAAACGGACAGGAGTACAATGAGCAGTTCTTC	CASSLNGQEYNEQFF
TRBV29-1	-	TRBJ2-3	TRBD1	TGCAGCGTTGAAGATCAGGGGGCCACAGATACGCAGTATTTT	CSVEDQGATDTQYF
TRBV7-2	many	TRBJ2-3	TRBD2	TGTGCCAGCAGCTCCGTAAGGGGAGGGTATACGCAGTATTTT	CASSSVRGGYTQYF
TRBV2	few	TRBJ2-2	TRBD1	TGTGCCAGCAGCTCCCAGGGGGCCCCGAACACCGGGGAGCTGTTTTTT	CASSSQGAPNTGELFF
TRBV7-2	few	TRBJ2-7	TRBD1	TGTGCCCTTGGACAGGGGAACGAGCAGTACTTC	CALGQGNEQYF
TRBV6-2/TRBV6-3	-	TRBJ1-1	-	TGTGCCAGCAGTTACGGGCAGTACACTGAAGCTTTCTTT	CASSYGQYTEAFF
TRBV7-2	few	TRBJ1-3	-	TGTGCCAGCAGCTCCAGGGGAGCCTCTGGAAACACCATATATTTT	CASSSRGASGNTIYF
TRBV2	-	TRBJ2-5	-	TGTGCCAGCAGCGGGTTGGGGCCCCTATCAGGCACCCAGTACTTC	CASSGLGPLSGTQYF
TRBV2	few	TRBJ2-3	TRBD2	TGTGCCAGCAGTGGTGGACTAGCGGGGGGCGGCCGCGAAGATACGCAGTATTTT	CASSGGLAGGGREDTQYF
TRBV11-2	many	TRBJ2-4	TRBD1	TGTGCCAGCAGCTTAGATAGGGGGCGCGGAAACATTCAGTACTTC	CASSLDRGRGNIQYF
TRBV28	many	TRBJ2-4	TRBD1	TGTGCCAGCAGGCAAGGGGGCGCGTCCAAAAACATTCAGTACTTC	CASRQGGASKNIQYF
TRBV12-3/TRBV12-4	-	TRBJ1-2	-	TGTGCCAGCACCCTCGAACCGAGGGCGGGTGGCTACACCTTC	CASTLEPRAGGYTF